The 12 T cell receptor beta chains in this list originate from one sample, sequenced in a study of identical twins. Via MiXCR, TCRdb re-called the 5' RACE reads, giving one row per CDR3 protein. In the table there are 200,000 to 250,000 distinct CDR3 sequences, more than 6.5% of which are singletons. The same specimen was also included in a second study, on yellow fever vaccine responses in identical twins.

Input material: memory (CD45RO+) T cells sorted from blood. These receptors originate from a woman aged 18-29 years in good health.

This clonotype was counted at least ten times. V and J are TRBV28 and TRBJ2-1, with D perhaps matching TRBD1 (6 bases). The CDR3 totals 16 residues. Deletions cut 3 bases from V and 6 bases from J, with 18 bases between. Per germline, CDR1 MDHEN and CDR2 SYDVKM. CDR3 in amino acids: CASSLSPGVTGNEQFF. CDR3 bases: TGTGCCAGCAGTTTGAGCCCAGGGGTTACTGGCAATGAGCAGTTCTTC.

This clonotype was observed many times. This chain links TRBV29-1 with TRBJ2-4, with TRBD1 matching over 7 bases. The CDR3 has 14 residues. Germline loops: CDR1 SQVTM, CDR2 ANQGSEA. Trimming at V came to 4 bases and at J to 2 bases, leaving 5 bases not matched to a gene. The CDR3 sequence is CSVAVTGTKNIQYF. The CDR3 coding sequence is TGCAGCGTTGCCGTGACAGGGACCAAAAACATTCAGTACTTC.

Only a few counts were recorded for this clonotype. The chain employs TRBV18 and TRBJ2-7; D is unresolved. The V gene lost 2 bases and the J gene lost 4 bases, with 6 bases spanning the gap. This CDR3 region has 12 residues. Germline CDR1 and CDR2: KGHSH and LQKENI. CDR3 protein: CASSPNEYEQYF. CDR3 DNA sequence: TGTGCCAGCTCACCAAACGAGTACGAGCAGTACTTC.

This chain uses TRBV7-9 with TRBJ2-7; 7 bases line up with TRBD1. The CDR3 contains 14 residues. Germline V gene data show CDR1 as SEHNR and CDR2 as FQNEAQ (reference sequence). Trimming cost V 6 bases and J 1 base; bases outside gene matches: 6. The CDR3 spells CASSPPQGSYEQYF. In DNA, the CDR3 is TGTGCCAGCAGTCCCCCACAGGGGTCCTACGAGCAGTACTTC.

V gene TRBV6-1 combines with J gene TRBJ2-1; D gene ambiguous. Germline CDR1 MNHNS, CDR2 SASEGT. V was shortened by 5 bases and J by 1 base, with 18 bases between the two germline ends. The CDR3 contains 17 residues. CDR3 sequence (DNA): TGTGCCAGCAGTACCACGCAAGGGTCTAGATCCTACAATGAGCAGTTCTTC. As protein: CASSTTQGSRSYNEQFF.

This clonotype has only a few counts. The genes are TRBV20-1 and TRBJ2-3; weak D call: TRBD1 (5 bases). The CDR3 is 16 amino acids. Germline V lookup: CDR1 DFQATT, CDR2 SNEGSKA (reference sequence). Between the trimmed V and J ends, which lost 5 bases and 1 base, there was a span of 19 bases. In DNA form, the CDR3 reads TGCAGTGCTCTTAGGGTAGCCAGGGCGGGCACAGATACGCAGTATTTT. Translating gives CSALRVARAGTDTQYF.

V usage is TRBV12-3 or TRBV12-4 and J usage is TRBJ1-6; D is unresolved. The CDR3 is made up of 16 amino acids. The ends were cut back, 1 base at V and 0 bases at J, with 7 bases in the middle. DNA for the CDR3: TGTGCCAGCAGTTTAGGAAGGAGCTCCTATAATTCACCCCTCCACTTT. Protein sequence: CASSLGRSSYNSPLHF.

The chain recombines TRBV7-2 with TRBJ2-7; 11 positions agree with TRBD1. The CDR3 sequence is 15 residues long. CDR1 is SGHTA, CDR2 FQGNSA, per germline. The V segment lost 1 base and the J segment 2 bases; nucleotides outside the gene matches: 1. CDR3 sequence: CASSLGDRGAYEQYF. The DNA of the CDR3 is TGTGCCAGCAGCTTAGGGGACAGGGGGGCCTACGAGCAGTACTTC.

This clonotype was seen just once. The V and J genes are TRBV20-1 and TRBJ2-3; D remains ambiguous. The CDR3 totals 16 residues. Looked up from germline, CDR1 is DFQATT and CDR2 is SNEGSKA (reference sequence). Between the trimmed V and J ends, which lost 6 bases and 2 bases, there was a span of 21 bases. The CDR3 DNA reads as TGCAGTGCGACCGAGCTCTTAGACTCGCACACAGATACGCAGTATTTT. Its translation is CSATELLDSHTDTQYF.

This clonotype was observed at least ten times. The chain employs TRBV5-1 and TRBJ2-3; D may be TRBD1 (6 bases). The CDR3 has 15 residues. V was clipped by 0 bases and J by 4 bases, with 12 bases between them. Germline lookup yields CDR1 SGHRS and CDR2 YFSETQ. The CDR3 region has the DNA TGCGCCAGCAGCTTGGGAGGGGCAGGGGCAGATACGCAGTATTTT. Residues: CASSLGGAGADTQYF. Full variable domain (missing parts from reference TRBV5-1 and TRBJ2-3): KAGVTQTPRYLIKTRGQQVTLSCSPISGHRSVSWYQQTPGQGLQFLFEYFSETQRNKGNFPGRFSGRQFSNSRSEMNVSTLELGDSALYLCASSLGGAGADTQYFGPGTRLTVL.

This clonotype has only a few counts. This rearrangement joins TRBV5-1 to TRBJ2-7; 11 bases fit TRBD1. This CDR3 comprises 14 residues. The germline gives CDR1 SGHRS, CDR2 YFSETQ. J lost 6 bases, V lost 3 bases, and 5 bases had no gene match. The CDR3 here is CASSSGTGGLEQYF. Written as DNA, the CDR3 is TGCGCCAGCAGCTCGGGGACAGGGGGGCTCGAGCAGTACTTC.

This sequence joins TRBV4-3 and TRBJ2-6, with D possibly TRBD1 on 6 matching bases. The length of the CDR3 is 16 residues. The V end was cut by 0 bases, the J end by 4 bases, with 10 bases between. In germline, CDR1 is LGHNA, CDR2 YSLEER. The DNA for the CDR3 is TGCGCCAGCAGCCAAGATAGGGGGACGGGGGCCAACGTCCTGACTTTC. Translated: CASSQDRGTGANVLTF.